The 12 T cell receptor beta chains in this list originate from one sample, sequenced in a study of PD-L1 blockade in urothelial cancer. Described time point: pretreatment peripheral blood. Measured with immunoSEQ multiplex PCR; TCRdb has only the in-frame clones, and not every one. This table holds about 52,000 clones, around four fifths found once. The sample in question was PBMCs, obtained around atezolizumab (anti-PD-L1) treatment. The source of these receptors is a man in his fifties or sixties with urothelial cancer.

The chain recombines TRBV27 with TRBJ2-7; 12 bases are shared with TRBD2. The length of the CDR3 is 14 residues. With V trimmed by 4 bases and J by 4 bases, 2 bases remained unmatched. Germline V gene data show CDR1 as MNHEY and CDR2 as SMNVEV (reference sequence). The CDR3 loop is CASSSTSGRYEQYF. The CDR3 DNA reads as TGTGCCAGCAGTTCGACTAGCGGGAGATACGAGCAGTACTTC.

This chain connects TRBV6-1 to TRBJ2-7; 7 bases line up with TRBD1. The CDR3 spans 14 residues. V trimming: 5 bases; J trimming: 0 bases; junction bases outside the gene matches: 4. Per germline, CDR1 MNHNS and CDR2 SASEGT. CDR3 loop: CASSPDRVSYEQYF. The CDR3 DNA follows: TGTGCCAGCAGTCCCGACAGGGTCTCCTACGAGCAGTACTTC.

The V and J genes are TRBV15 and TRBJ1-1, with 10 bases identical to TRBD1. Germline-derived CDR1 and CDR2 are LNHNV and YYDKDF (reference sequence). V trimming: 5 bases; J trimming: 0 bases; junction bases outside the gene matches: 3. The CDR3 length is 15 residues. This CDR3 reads CATSGTGALNTEAFF. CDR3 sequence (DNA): TGTGCCACCAGCGGGACAGGGGCCTTGAACACTGAAGCTTTCTTT.

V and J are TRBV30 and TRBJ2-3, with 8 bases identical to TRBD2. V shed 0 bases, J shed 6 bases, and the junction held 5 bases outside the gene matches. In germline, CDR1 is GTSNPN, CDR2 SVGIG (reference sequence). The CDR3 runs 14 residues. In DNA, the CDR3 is TGTGCCTGGAGTGTCCGGGAGGGCCCCGATACGCAGTATTTT. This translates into CAWSVREGPDTQYF.

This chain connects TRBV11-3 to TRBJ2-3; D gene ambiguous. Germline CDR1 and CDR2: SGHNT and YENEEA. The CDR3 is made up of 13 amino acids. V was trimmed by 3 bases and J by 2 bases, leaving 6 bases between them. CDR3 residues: CASSFALTDTQYF. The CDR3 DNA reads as TGTGCCAGCAGCTTTGCACTCACAGATACGCAGTATTTT.

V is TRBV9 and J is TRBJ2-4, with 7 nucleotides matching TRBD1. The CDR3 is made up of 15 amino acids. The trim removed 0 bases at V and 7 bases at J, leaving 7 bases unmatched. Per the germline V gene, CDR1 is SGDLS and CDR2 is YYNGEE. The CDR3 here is CASSVEGAGSNIQYF. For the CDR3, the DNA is TGTGCCAGCAGCGTAGAGGGGGCCGGGTCCAACATTCAGTACTTC.

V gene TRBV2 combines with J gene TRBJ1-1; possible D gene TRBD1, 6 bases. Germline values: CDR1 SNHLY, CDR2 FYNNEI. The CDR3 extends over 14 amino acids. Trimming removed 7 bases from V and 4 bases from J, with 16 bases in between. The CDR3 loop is CASTTSLGGTEAFF. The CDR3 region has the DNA TGTGCCAGCACTACCAGTTTAGGGGGCACTGAAGCTTTCTTT. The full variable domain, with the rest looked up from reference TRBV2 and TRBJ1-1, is EPEVTQTPSHQVTQMGQEVILRCVPISNHLYFYWYRQILGQKVEFLVSFYNNEISEKSEIFDDQFSVERPDGSNFTLKIRSTKLEDSAMYFCASTTSLGGTEAFFGQGTRLTVV.

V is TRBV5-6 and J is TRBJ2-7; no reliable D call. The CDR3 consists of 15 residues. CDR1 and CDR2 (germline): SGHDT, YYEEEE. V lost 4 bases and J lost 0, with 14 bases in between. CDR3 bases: TGTGCCAGCAGCCCTGCGAAACCAAACTCCTACGAGCAGTACTTC. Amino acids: CASSPAKPNSYEQYF.

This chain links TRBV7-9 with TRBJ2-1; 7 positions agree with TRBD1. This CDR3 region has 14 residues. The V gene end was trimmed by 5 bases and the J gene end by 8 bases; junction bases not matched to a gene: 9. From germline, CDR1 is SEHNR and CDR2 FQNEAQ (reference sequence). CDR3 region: CASSKRQGPYEQFF. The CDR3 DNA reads TGTGCCAGCAGCAAAAGACAGGGCCCCTATGAGCAGTTCTTC.

The CDR3 coding sequence is TGTGCCAGCAGTAACCGGGATAGCAATCAGCCCCAGCATTTT. Amino acid sequence: CASSNRDSNQPQHF. V is TRBV6-5 and J is TRBJ1-5; D not certain. The V and J ends lost 5 bases and 0 bases respectively, with 8 bases between them. This CDR3 comprises 14 residues. Germline V gives CDR1 MNHEY, CDR2 SVGAGI.

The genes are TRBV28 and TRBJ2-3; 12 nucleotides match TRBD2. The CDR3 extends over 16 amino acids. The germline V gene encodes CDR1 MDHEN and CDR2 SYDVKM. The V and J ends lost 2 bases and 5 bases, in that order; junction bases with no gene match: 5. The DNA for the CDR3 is TGTGCCAGCAGTTTAATGCTAGCGGGAGGGGGAGATACGCAGTATTTT. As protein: CASSLMLAGGGDTQYF.

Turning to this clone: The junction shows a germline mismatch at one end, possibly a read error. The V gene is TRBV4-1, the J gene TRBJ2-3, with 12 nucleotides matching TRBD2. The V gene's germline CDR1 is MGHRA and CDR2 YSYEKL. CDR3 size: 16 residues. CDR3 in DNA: TGCGCCAGCACCCAAAGGACTAGCGGGAACACAGATACGCAGTATTTT. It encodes CASTQRTSGNTDTQYF.